Listed below are T cell receptor beta chains from one sample, sequenced in a study of identical twins. TCRdb reanalysed the 5' RACE reads using MiXCR and keeps one entry per CDR3 protein. Seen here are 650,000 to 800,000 distinct CDR3 sequences, 8.5% to 9.5% observed once, and the top ten hold 0.8% to 1%. This sample also belongs to another study, concerning yellow fever vaccine responses in identical twins.

Sequenced material: PBMCs. Receptors were obtained from a woman aged 18-35 years in good health. The CDR3 runs from the conserved cysteine through the conserved F or W. The order of the fields is J gene, CDR3 length, V gene, CDR3 protein.

TRBJ2-5 16 TRBV4-2 CASSQGEKRGQETQYF
TRBJ2-2 15 TRBV11-3 CASTQGPTNTGELFF
TRBJ2-6 14 TRBV21-1 CASSKSPVPNVLTF
TRBJ2-1 14 TRBV6-4 CASSDSGGYNEQFF
TRBJ2-3 13 TRBV19 CASGRGRTDTQYF
TRBJ2-7 15 TRBV20-1 CSARTGTVSGVGQYF
TRBJ2-5 15 TRBV7-2 CASSLAPRGGETQYF
TRBJ1-1 11 TRBV7-9 CASGGGTEAFF
TRBJ2-1 16 TRBV11-2 CASSPQRGRTYNEQFF
TRBJ2-3 14 TRBV24-1 CATSDRHRADTQYF
TRBJ2-7 14 TRBV29-1 CSASRSFPSYEQYF
TRBJ2-5 15 TRBV5-1 CASSFGTGGWETQYF
TRBJ2-3 15 TRBV5-1 CASSDMKGSTDTQYF
TRBJ2-2 16 TRBV2 CASSQDQGVVTGELFF
TRBJ2-5 17 TRBV20-1 CSARDFPPGQYEETQYF
TRBJ2-2 15 TRBV27 CASTWTGAYTGELFF
TRBJ2-7 13 TRBV20-1 CSARESLAGEQYF
TRBJ2-3 14 TRBV25-1 CASSEPGITDTQYF
TRBJ2-5 18 TRBV12-3/TRBV12-4 CTSSLLLLGTGVQETQYF
TRBJ2-1 15 TRBV12-3/TRBV12-4 CASSLDGSGGNEQFF
TRBJ2-5 10 TRBV29-1 CSVGQETQYF
TRBJ2-3 14 TRBV2 CASSDLFTSDTQYF
TRBJ2-1 16 TRBV29-1 CSVSGTSGRPHNEQFF
TRBJ2-5 13 TRBV20-1 CSARSPTRETQYF